The present TCR beta chain was sequenced within a study of identical twins. It was template switching that added a universal primer site, and there were unique molecular identifiers on the cDNA. TCRdb recomputed calls from the 5' RACE reads with MiXCR, one row per CDR3 protein. The table lists some 460,000 distinct CDR3 sequences, over 12% of them singletons. Worth noting for this clonotype: What it recognizes is unknown.

In germline, CDR1 is ENHRY, CDR2 SYGVKD. Trimming left V 6 bases short and J 4 bases short, with 10 bases between. CDR3 size: 13 residues. Donors uniformly comprised healthy Caucasians. Study-wide results and limits: In drawing conclusions, the study used cross-sectional statistical analysis and did not follow the same donors.

These data were likewise used in another study, on yellow fever vaccine responses in identical twins.

Sequencing was performed on CD4+ T cells sorted from blood. The receptor was isolated from a woman between 18 and 29 years old in good health. J is TRBJ2-1 and V is TRBV10-3; possible D gene TRBD2, 6 bases. The CDR3 DNA sequence: TGTGCCATCAGGGAGGGCTCGTACAATGAGCAGTTCTTC. Protein: CAIREGSYNEQFF.